These 26 T cell receptor beta chains came from one sample sequenced in a study of T cell responses to AZD1222 COVID-19 vaccine. Profiled with immunoSEQ multiplex PCR; TCRdb holds only in-frame clones, not every one. The profile covers approximately 110,000 clones, with approximately 87% appearing a single time and 4.4% taken by the ten largest. The sample here was peripheral blood, taken 28 days after the second AZD1222 dose. These receptors all stem from an adult who received the AZD1222 COVID-19 vaccine.

This chain connects TRBV4-1 to TRBJ2-5; 8 bases line up with TRBD1. Germline values: CDR1 MGHRA, CDR2 YSYEKL. V lost 4 bases to trimming and J lost 5 bases; unmatched junction nucleotides: 9. The CDR3 totals 15 residues. This chain's CDR3 is CASSPGQGLVETQYF. The CDR3 DNA follows: TGCGCCAGCAGCCCTGGACAGGGTCTAGTGGAGACCCAGTACTTC.

The J gene is TRBJ2-2, the V gene TRBV10-3; D might be TRBD2 (5 bases). The CDR3 consists of 16 residues. V lost 8 bases and J lost 6, with 22 bases in between. Germline CDR1 and CDR2: ENHRY and SYGVKD. CDR3 nucleotides: TGTGCCATCGGCGGACTGCGAGGCAACACCCCCGGGGAGCTGTTTTTT. It codes for CAIGGLRGNTPGELFF.

In DNA form, the CDR3 reads TGTGCCAGCAGCTCCGGGACAGGAACCTACGAGCAGTACTTC. It specifies CASSSGTGTYEQYF. The chain has TRBV11-3 and TRBJ2-7; 8 positions match TRBD1. CDR1 and CDR2 (germline): SGHNT, YENEEA. After removal of 4 bases from V and 2 bases from J, the junction contained 4 bases not matched to a gene. The CDR3 spans 14 residues.

The rearrangement uses TRBV9 and TRBJ2-7; 10 bases line up with TRBD1. The CDR3 sequence is 16 residues long. Trimming at V came to 3 bases and at J to 6 bases, leaving 12 bases not matched to a gene. CDR1 SGDLS and CDR2 YYNGEE come from the germline V gene. The CDR3 spells CASSAQTTGGYREQYF. CDR3 bases: TGTGCCAGCAGCGCTCAGACGACAGGGGGCTATCGCGAGCAGTACTTC.

Here the CDR3 reads CSVAPPGQIYGYTF. The CDR3 DNA sequence: TGCAGCGTTGCCCCCCCGGGACAGATCTATGGCTACACCTTC. The chain recombines TRBV29-1 with TRBJ1-2; 7 bases align to TRBD1. V trimming: 4 bases; J trimming: 4 bases; junction bases outside the gene matches: 9. The CDR3 is 14 amino acids. CDR1 and CDR2 (germline): SQVTM, ANQGSEA.

The chain joins TRBV28 to TRBJ2-7, with 7 bases fitting TRBD1. This CDR3 contains 14 residues. Germline CDR1 and CDR2: MDHEN and SYDVKM. The J segment lost 0 bases and the V segment lost 3 bases, leaving 2 bases of the junction unmatched. The CDR3 region is CASSLGQLSYEQYF. The CDR3 DNA follows: TGTGCCAGCAGTTTGGGACAGCTCTCCTACGAGCAGTACTTC.

The genes are TRBV29-1 and TRBJ1-1; D possibly corresponds to TRBD1 (5 bases). Germline CDR1 and CDR2: SQVTM and ANQGSEA. CDR3 length equals 14 residues. Trimming took 7 bases from V and 2 from J, leaving 17 bases between them. The CDR3 loop is CSGGRGLLNTEAFF. CDR3 DNA sequence: TGCAGCGGTGGAAGGGGACTCCTAAACACTGAAGCTTTCTTT.

The chain carries TRBV5-1 and TRBJ2-1; 8 bases are a match to TRBD2. Germline CDR1 and CDR2: SGHRS and YFSETQ. The length of the CDR3 is 15 residues. Trimming at V came to 4 bases and at J to 2 bases, leaving 5 bases not matched to a gene. CDR3 sequence: CASSGLAVTYNEQFF. The CDR3 DNA follows: TGCGCCAGCAGCGGACTAGCCGTAACCTACAATGAGCAGTTCTTC.

J is TRBJ2-2 and V is TRBV7-3; no reliable D call. The CDR3 is made up of 12 amino acids. Trimming cost V 5 bases and J 3 bases, with 4 bases left between them. Germline lookup yields CDR1 SGHTA and CDR2 FQGTGA. CDR3 loop: CASSRDTGELFF. In DNA form, the CDR3 reads TGTGCCAGCAGCCGAGACACCGGGGAGCTGTTTTTT.

V is TRBV7-2 and J is TRBJ1-3; D unresolved. The germline V and J ends were trimmed by 1 base and 0 bases, with 4 bases remaining between them. Germline lookup yields CDR1 SGHTA and CDR2 FQGNSA. CDR3 size: 14 residues. This CDR3 reads CASSLVFSGNTIYF. The CDR3 bases are TGTGCCAGCAGCTTAGTTTTCTCTGGAAACACCATATATTTT.

V and J are TRBV7-3 and TRBJ2-3; 9 nucleotides line up with TRBD2. The CDR3 has 15 amino acids. The J segment lost 1 base and the V segment lost 6 bases, leaving 5 bases of the junction unmatched. Germline CDR1 SGHTA, CDR2 FQGTGA. The CDR3 sequence: CASRLTSGGTDTQYF. DNA for the CDR3: TGTGCCAGCAGACTGACTAGCGGAGGCACAGATACGCAGTATTTT.

This chain joins TRBV5-8 and TRBJ1-2, with a possible D match to TRBD1 (5 bases). Germline-derived CDR1 and CDR2 are SGHTS and YDEGEE. The CDR3 is made up of 14 amino acids. The V and J ends lost 5 bases and 5 bases respectively, with 16 bases between them. The CDR3: CASRSARGAYGYTF. In DNA, the CDR3 is TGTGCCAGCAGATCTGCGAGGGGCGCGTATGGCTACACCTTC.

This CDR3 is CASSSEGAIYGYTF. The CDR3 DNA reads as TGTGCCAGTAGTTCAGAGGGAGCCATCTATGGCTACACCTTC. The rearrangement joins TRBV19 to TRBJ1-2; no clear D. V was clipped by 5 bases and J by 4 bases, with 14 bases between them. The CDR3 sequence is 14 residues long. In germline, CDR1 is LNHDA, CDR2 SQIVND (reference sequence).

V is TRBV27 and J is TRBJ2-3; 10 positions match TRBD2. Trimming cost V 2 bases and J 0 bases; bases outside gene matches: 11. The CDR3 is 19 residues long. CDR1 MNHEY and CDR2 SMNVEV come from the germline V gene (reference sequence). DNA of the CDR3: TGTGCCAGCAGTTTAGCGGGTTTAGGACTAGCGGAAAGCACAGATACGCAGTATTTT. This encodes CASSLAGLGLAESTDTQYF.

The gene calls are TRBV19 and TRBJ1-2; the match to TRBD1 covers 9 bases. The CDR3 is 16 amino acids. With V trimmed by 6 bases and J by 5 bases, 13 bases remained unmatched. Germline V gene sequence: CDR1 LNHDA, CDR2 SQIVND (reference sequence). The CDR3 protein is CASSRSRTGVGYGYTF. The CDR3 bases are TGTGCCAGTAGCCGCAGTCGGACAGGGGTAGGGTATGGCTACACCTTC.

The CDR3 DNA reads as TGTGCCAGCAGCTCGACTGGAGGGCGGGAGGGCGACGAGCAGTACTTC. Encoded protein: CASSSTGGREGDEQYF. The V and J genes are TRBV7-6 and TRBJ2-7, with TRBD2 matching over 9 bases. V shed 4 bases, J shed 5 bases, and the junction held 12 bases outside the gene matches. The CDR3 is made up of 16 amino acids. Germline CDR1 and CDR2: SGHVS and FNYEAQ.

The V call is TRBV29-1, the J call TRBJ1-1; D is possibly TRBD1 (5 bases). The germline gives CDR1 SQVTM, CDR2 ANQGSEA. The CDR3 is made up of 13 amino acids. Deletions cut 3 bases from V and 1 base from J, with 9 bases between. The CDR3 loop reads CSVEEGTNTEAFF. In nucleotides, the CDR3 is TGCAGCGTTGAGGAGGGGACGAACACTGAAGCTTTCTTT.

The chain carries TRBV21-1 and TRBJ1-1. TRBV21-1 is a pseudogene locus. This CDR3 contains 14 residues. This CDR3 is CAIPGGAKNTEAFF. The DNA of the CDR3 is TGTGCCATCCCGGGGGGGGCAAAGAACACTGAAGCTTTCTTT.

This clone came up a few times. The junction differs from germline at one of its ends, possibly a read error. The rearrangement joins TRBV6-5 to TRBJ1-3; D unresolved. Germline-derived CDR1 and CDR2 are MNHEY and SVGAGI. The CDR3 length is 12 residues. The CDR3 nucleotides read TGTGCCAGCAGTCACTCTGGAAACACCATATATTTT. It specifies CASSHSGNTIYF.

The chain links TRBV5-5 to TRBJ2-5, with D unresolved. Trimming left V 0 bases short and J 5 bases short, with 11 bases between. Germline V gives CDR1 SGHKS, CDR2 YYEKEE (reference sequence). This CDR3 spans 14 amino acids. CDR3 in amino acids: CASSLVREGETQYF. CDR3 nucleotide sequence: TGTGCCAGCAGCTTGGTTAGGGAAGGGGAGACCCAGTACTTC. The whole variable domain, remainder taken from reference TRBV5-5 and TRBJ2-5, is DAGVTQSPTHLIKTRGQQVTLRCSPISGHKSVSWYQQVLGQGPQFIFQYYEKEERGRGNFPDRFSARQFPNYSSELNVNALLLGDSALYLCASSLVREGETQYFGPGTRLLVL.

This chain uses TRBV5-4 with TRBJ1-6; D is unresolved. V was trimmed by 3 bases and J by 0 bases, leaving 7 bases between them. The length of the CDR3 is 15 residues. Per the germline V gene, CDR1 is SGHNT and CDR2 is YYREEE (reference sequence). This CDR3 reads CASSSQSSYNSPLHF. The CDR3 DNA follows: TGTGCCAGCAGCTCTCAAAGCTCCTATAATTCACCCCTCCACTTT.

The rearrangement links TRBV7-2 to TRBJ2-1, with D unresolved. Deletions cut 3 bases from V and 4 bases from J, with 10 bases between. This CDR3 is built from 14 residues. CDR1 is SGHTA, CDR2 FQGNSA, per germline. This CDR3 reads CASSFKGGYNEQFF. The CDR3 coding sequence is TGTGCCAGCAGCTTCAAGGGTGGGTACAATGAGCAGTTCTTC.

This clone was found once. The CDR3 DNA reads as TGTGCCAGCAGCCAAAGGGCACAGGGGGTGTATGGCTACACCTTC. Translation: CASSQRAQGVYGYTF. The V gene is TRBV3-1 (or the pseudogene TRBV3-2), the J gene TRBJ1-2, with 8 bases aligning to TRBD1. CDR1 is LGHDT and CDR2 is YNNKEL in the germline V gene (reference sequence). J lost 5 bases, V lost 2 bases, and 7 bases had no gene match. The CDR3 runs 15 residues.

The chain is built from TRBV3-1 (or the pseudogene TRBV3-2) and TRBJ2-1; the D gene is possibly TRBD1 (6 bases). With 1 base removed from V and 3 bases from J, the gap between germline ends came to 10 bases. This CDR3 has 15 amino acids. The V gene's germline CDR1 is LGHDT and CDR2 YNNKEL (reference sequence). The CDR3 region has the DNA TGTGCCAGCAGCCAAGCGCCGACAGGCTACAATGAGCAGTTCTTC. This gives the protein CASSQAPTGYNEQFF.

V is TRBV9 and J is TRBJ1-2, with D unresolved. V was cut by 3 bases and J by 5 bases, with 23 bases left in between. The CDR3 is made up of 17 amino acids. Germline-derived CDR1 and CDR2 are SGDLS and YYNGEE. The CDR3 DNA follows: TGTGCCAGCAGCGCGAGAGGACCCGGAATGCCGAATTATGGCTACACCTTC. Translating gives CASSARGPGMPNYGYTF.

The chain links TRBV5-5 to TRBJ1-6, with D possibly matching TRBD1 (6 bases). This CDR3 has 15 amino acids. V was pared by 0 bases and J by 9 bases, with 13 bases between. Germline CDR1 is SGHKS and CDR2 is YYEKEE (reference sequence). The CDR3 DNA reads TGTGCCAGCAGCTTGGCCCTACAGGGAAGTTCACCCCTCCACTTT. It encodes CASSLALQGSSPLHF.